A single sample is the source of the 8 T cell receptor beta chains below, sequenced in a study of blood T cell repertoires in COVID-19 (TCRdb year 2020). Libraries were constructed by the immunoSEQ multiplex PCR assay. The source is immuneACCESS, and TCRdb retained only in-frame sequences with V and J called. Part of the clones is not carried over; for the studies checked, unresolved V genes explain less than half of this, and the remainder is unexplained. The sample table records around 79,000 clones; around 89% of these occur just once. The ten largest clones take up approximately 15% of the sample. Material for sequencing was peripheral blood. The receptors were gathered from a man in his sixties or seventies with active or convalescent COVID-19.

This rearrangement joins TRBV20-1 to TRBJ1-4; D is unresolved. CDR1 and CDR2 from the germline V gene are DFQATT and SNEGSKA (reference sequence). This CDR3 region has 11 residues. The V gene lost 2 bases and the J gene lost 7 bases, with 5 bases spanning the gap. Here the CDR3 DNA reads TGCAGTGCTAGACTACGTGAAAAACTGTTTTTT. Translating it yields CSARLREKLFF.

This clone was seen a single time. The gene calls are TRBV6-1 and TRBJ2-7; 8 nucleotides match TRBD2. With 8 bases clipped from V and 5 bases from J, the junction kept 14 bases outside the gene matches. Germline loops: CDR1 MNHNS, CDR2 SASEGT. This CDR3 comprises 15 residues. The CDR3 loop is CASARGGGGRHEQYF. Here the CDR3 DNA reads TGTGCCAGCGCTCGCGGGGGTGGCGGGAGGCACGAGCAGTACTTC.

V and J are TRBV7-8 and TRBJ2-1; possibly TRBD2 for D (5 bases). CDR3 length: 15 residues. From germline, CDR1 is SGHVS and CDR2 FQNEAQ. The V end was cut by 5 bases, the J end by 7 bases, with 18 bases between. DNA of the CDR3: TGTGCCAGCAGCCCCCGCCCCGAGGGCCATAATGAGCAGTTCTTC. Translated, it gives CASSPRPEGHNEQFF. Looking up the rest from reference TRBV7-8 and TRBJ2-1 gives the full variable domain: GAGVSQSPRYKVAKRGQDVALRCDPISGHVSLFWYQQALGQGPEFLTYFQNEAQLDKSGLPSDRFFAERPEGSVSTLKIQRTQQEDSAVYLCASSPRPEGHNEQFFGPGTRLTVL.

The gene calls are TRBV10-3 and TRBJ1-2; D might be TRBD1 (6 bases). The V gene lost 5 bases and the J gene lost 5 bases, with 12 bases spanning the gap. This CDR3 has 13 residues. CDR1 and CDR2 (germline): ENHRY, SYGVKD. CDR3: CAISSSGAYGYTF. In nucleotides, the CDR3 is TGTGCCATCAGTAGCTCAGGGGCGTATGGCTACACCTTC.

CDR3 residues: CASRSTASNTEAFF. The DNA for the CDR3 is TGTGCCAGCAGATCGACAGCTTCGAACACTGAAGCTTTCTTT. The V gene is TRBV2, the J gene TRBJ1-1; D possibly corresponds to TRBD1 (5 bases). In germline, CDR1 is SNHLY, CDR2 FYNNEI. This CDR3 has 14 residues. V was clipped by 6 bases and J by 1 base, with 12 bases between them.

This sequence joins TRBV18 and TRBJ2-7; D not certain. The CDR3 sequence is 13 residues long. Germline CDR1 reads KGHSH; CDR2 reads LQKENI. V lost 4 bases and J lost 3, with 10 bases in between. In DNA, the CDR3 is TGTGCCAGCTCACGCGATAGAGACTACGAGCAGTACTTC. Encoded protein: CASSRDRDYEQYF.

V and J are TRBV5-6 and TRBJ2-7, with 8 bases that match TRBD1. The CDR3 runs 14 residues. CDR1 and CDR2 (germline): SGHDT, YYEEEE. The trim removed 2 bases at V and 2 bases at J, leaving 3 bases unmatched. The CDR3 spells CASSFGTGTYEQYF. The CDR3 nucleotides read TGTGCCAGCAGCTTCGGGACAGGAACCTACGAGCAGTACTTC.

The V call is TRBV7-3, the J call TRBJ2-3, with 13 nucleotides matching TRBD2. The V segment lost 5 bases and the J segment 4 bases; nucleotides outside the gene matches: 3. Germline CDR1 is SGHTA and CDR2 is FQGTGA. CDR3 length equals 15 residues. CDR3 in DNA: TGTGCCAGCAGCAAACTAGCGGGAGGGGCAGATACGCAGTATTTT. It yields the protein CASSKLAGGADTQYF.